The 10 T cell receptor beta chains below were found in one sample sequenced in a study of CD4 T cell repertoires in COVID-19 (dated by TCRdb to the early 2020s). Libraries were constructed by the immunoSEQ multiplex PCR assay. TCRdb took this table from immuneACCESS and kept in-frame rearrangements with V and J called. Such tables lack part of the clones; where checked against another copy, unresolved V genes explain under half of the gap, and the rest is unexplained. The sample includes fewer than 100,000 clones, with about four fifths observed a single time. Over 0.45% of the sample comes from the top ten. The sample's time point label, in plain terms: sample from a COVID-19-recovered individual after infection. The sequences come from CD4+ T cells from peripheral blood, collected after recovery from COVID-19. Receptors originate from a human donor who had COVID-19.

The table lists this clone with a few counts. The chain joins TRBV4-1 to TRBJ1-5; D possibly corresponds to TRBD1 (6 bases). Between the trimmed V and J ends, which lost 8 bases and 2 bases, there was a span of 13 bases. This CDR3 comprises 14 residues. Germline V gene data show CDR1 as MGHRA and CDR2 as YSYEKL. The CDR3 loop is CASGDTGRNQPQHF. CDR3 coding DNA: TGCGCCAGCGGGGACACGGGACGCAATCAGCCCCAGCATTTT.

V gene TRBV4-1 combines with J gene TRBJ2-2, with a weak D call TRBD2 (6 bases). CDR1 and CDR2 from the germline V gene are MGHRA and YSYEKL. The CDR3 covers 17 residues. The V gene lost 0 bases and the J gene lost 7 bases, with 18 bases spanning the gap. The CDR3 DNA reads as TGCGCCAGCAGCCAAGATGAGGAAGGCGGGGAAATCGGGGAGCTGTTTTTT. This translates into CASSQDEEGGEIGELFF.

The chain links TRBV6-5 to TRBJ2-3; 9 bases match TRBD2. In germline, CDR1 is MNHEY, CDR2 SVGAGI. The CDR3 spans 13 residues. The junction had 8 bases not matched to a gene; V was cut back by 7 bases and J by 9 bases. This CDR3 reads CASIPERGVTQYF. In DNA form, the CDR3 reads TGTGCCAGCATTCCAGAGCGGGGGGTCACGCAGTATTTT.

Comments on this clone: The junction and the germline gene differ at one end; a read error may be behind it. The CDR3 region has the DNA TGTGCCAGCAGCACGGGGACCGGGACAGGGGAGACGGTTGACTTC. Translated: CASSTGTGTGETVDF. This rearrangement joins TRBV7-8 to TRBJ2-7; TRBD1 matches at 10 bases. This CDR3 is 15 amino acids long. Germline V gives CDR1 SGHVS, CDR2 FQNEAQ.

The V call is TRBV7-2, the J call TRBJ2-5; 15 positions agree with TRBD2. The length of the CDR3 is 17 residues. The germline V gene has CDR1 SGHTA and CDR2 FQGNSA. V trimming: 7 bases; J trimming: 2 bases; junction bases outside the gene matches: 8. CDR3: CASTSGLAGGEQETQYF. The CDR3 nucleotides are TGTGCCAGCACCTCCGGACTAGCGGGAGGGGAGCAAGAGACCCAGTACTTC. The full variable domain, its missing parts supplied by reference TRBV7-2 and TRBJ2-5, is GAGVSQSPSNKVTEKGKDVELRCDPISGHTALYWYRQSLGQGLEFLIYFQGNSAPDKSGLPSDRFSAERTGGSVSTLTIQRTQQEDSAVYLCASTSGLAGGEQETQYFGPGTRLLVL.

This chain uses TRBV29-1 with TRBJ2-3; D is perhaps TRBD2 (7 bases). The CDR3 is made up of 14 amino acids. Trimming left V 3 bases short and J 4 bases short, with 14 bases between. Looked up from germline, CDR1 is SQVTM and CDR2 is ANQGSEA. The CDR3 region has the DNA TGCAGCGTTGAGGCCCGGGGGGCCCCAGATACGCAGTATTTT. This codes for CSVEARGAPDTQYF.

The V and J genes are TRBV2 and TRBJ2-3, with D possibly matching TRBD1 (6 bases). The CDR3 runs to 16 residues. V was cut by 5 bases and J by 0 bases, with 15 bases left in between. Germline V gene data show CDR1 as SNHLY and CDR2 as FYNNEI. In DNA, the CDR3 is TGTGCCAGCAGTCCCAGGGGTCTATCTAGCACAGATACGCAGTATTTT. Protein sequence: CASSPRGLSSTDTQYF.

The rearrangement uses TRBV30 and TRBJ1-1, with D perhaps matching TRBD1 (5 bases). The CDR3 spans 13 residues. Germline V gene lookup returns CDR1 GTSNPN and CDR2 SVGIG (reference sequence). V shed 4 bases and J shed 4 bases, with 13 bases lying between them. CDR3 in DNA: TGTGCCTGGATTTCCGGGGCGGCCACTGAAGCTTTCTTT. Translated: CAWISGAATEAFF.

The CDR3 DNA reads as TGTGCCAGTAGTATACGCCGCGGAGGCATCGCAGATACGCAGTATTTT. It yields the protein CASSIRRGGIADTQYF. J is TRBJ2-3 and V is TRBV19, with D possibly TRBD2 on 5 matching bases. V was trimmed by 2 bases and J by 4 bases, leaving 16 bases between them. The CDR3 covers 16 residues. The germline gives CDR1 LNHDA, CDR2 SQIVND (reference sequence).

V is TRBV7-8 and J is TRBJ1-3; TRBD1 is a possible D gene (5 bases). The germline CDR1 and CDR2 sequences are SGHVS and FQNEAQ. Deletions cut 5 bases from V and 4 bases from J, with 12 bases between. This CDR3 is built from 14 residues. The CDR3 coding sequence is TGTGCCAGCAGCCCGGGACTAGGCGGAAACACCATATATTTT. It is translated as CASSPGLGGNTIYF. The whole variable domain, filled in from reference TRBV7-8 and TRBJ1-3, reads GAGVSQSPRYKVAKRGQDVALRCDPISGHVSLFWYQQALGQGPEFLTYFQNEAQLDKSGLPSDRFFAERPEGSVSTLKIQRTQQEDSAVYLCASSPGLGGNTIYFGEGSWLTVV.